This entry features one T cell receptor beta chain sequence. The antigen remains undetermined. These data come from a study of blood T cells in healthy people across ages. Study-level results: Greater diversity and more naive CD4+ cells were seen in long-lived donors than in aged donors.

V lost 6 bases and J lost 2; bases outside the gene matches: 4. Looked up from germline, CDR1 is SEHNR and CDR2 is FQNEAQ (reference sequence). The CDR3 loop spans 15 amino acids. Alongside a J-beta primer mix, a sample-barcoded 5' primer served in a second PCR lasting about 7 to 11 cycles. Every cDNA was tagged by a template-switch adaptor with 12 random nucleotides. TCRdb re-called the 5' RACE reads with MiXCR, one entry per CDR3 protein. The data contain some 710,000 distinct CDR3 sequences, 22% of them seen just once; the ten biggest clones take up 22%. The sample was blood. The clonotype comes from a man aged 65-85 years in good health. V usage is TRBV7-9 and J usage is TRBJ1-2; TRBD1 agrees at 12 bases. The CDR3 bases are TGTGCCAGCAGGCCAGGGACAGGGGGCAACTATGGCTACACCTTC. Its protein is CASRPGTGGNYGYTF.